This is a list of T cell receptor beta chains from one sample in a study of technical replicates of blood from a few donors. Sequencing was performed with immunoSEQ multiplex PCR; in TCRdb, only in-frame clones are kept and a portion is missing. Found here are roughly 68,000 clones, more than 75% of them singletons; the top ten hold under 6.5%. Material for sequencing was PBMCs. These receptors came from a human donor in good health. Some clones in this sample may be carry-over from other donors' samples. CDR3s include the opening cysteine and the closing phenylalanine or tryptophan. A D gene is named only where the DNA matches it firmly. Expanded clones are given a class, and other clones once, few, many or no size at all.

>TRBV5-5|TRBD1|15|TRBJ1-1|NA
CASSGRGQANTEAFF
TGTGCCAGCAGCGGACGCGGACAGGCGAACACTGAAGCTTTCTTT
>TRBV7-9|TRBD1|19|TRBJ1-3|NA
CASSLGPGQGVFRGNTIYF
TGTGCCAGCAGCTTAGGCCCGGGACAGGGTGTTTTTCGTGGAAACACCATATATTTT
>TRBV7-2|TRBD1|13|TRBJ2-7|NA
CASSSDRGAEQYF
TGTGCCAGCAGCTCGGACAGGGGCGCCGAGCAGTACTTC
>TRBV15|TRBD1|17|TRBJ2-7|NA
CATSARTGTGRPYEQYF
TGTGCCACCAGCGCACGGACCGGGACAGGGAGACCCTACGAGCAGTACTTC
>TRBV7-9|TRBD2|14|TRBJ2-7|NA
CASSGTSVQYEQYF
TGTGCCAGCAGTGGGACTAGCGTTCAATACGAGCAGTACTTC
>TRBV6-1|TRBD1|16|TRBJ1-6|NA
CASSEAGGGSGRPLHF
TGTGCCAGCAGTGAAGCAGGGGGCGGCAGCGGCCGGCCCCTCCACTTT
>TRBV2|TRBD2|17|TRBJ2-1|NA
CASRGTPGTINYNEQFF
TGTGCCAGCAGGGGCACTCCCGGGACTATAAACTACAATGAGCAGTTCTTC
>TRBV7-9|TRBD1|15|TRBJ1-1|NA
CASSPSGQKNTEAFF
TGTGCCAGCAGCCCCTCGGGACAGAAGAACACTGAAGCTTTCTTT
>TRBV5-1|TRBD2|14|TRBJ2-5|NA
CASSLPGGAETQYF
TGCGCCAGCAGCTTGCCGGGAGGGGCGGAGACCCAGTACTTC
>TRBV4-3|TRBD2|14|TRBJ2-4|NA
CASSQDRREGIQYF
TGCGCCAGCAGCCAAGACCGAAGGGAGGGCATTCAGTACTTC
>TRBV7-6|NA|12|TRBJ2-3|NA
CASSMGGDTQYF
TGTGCCAGCAGTATGGGGGGAGATACGCAGTATTTT
>TRBV5-6|NA|15|TRBJ1-5|NA
CASSPRGYSNQPQHF
TGTGCCAGCAGTCCCAGGGGCTATAGCAATCAGCCCCAGCATTTT
>TRBV9|TRBD2|14|TRBJ2-1|once
CASVAGDGYNEQFF
TGTGCCAGCGTAGCGGGAGACGGCTACAATGAGCAGTTCTTC